Following are 29 T cell receptor beta chains from one sample sequenced in a study of Ad26.COV2.S vaccination and SARS-CoV-2 variants. Only in-frame clones appear in the TCRdb table, and some are missing; sequencing was by immunoSEQ multiplex PCR. The sample contains around 450,000 clones, roughly nine tenths of which appear only once. Regarding treatment: around 19 received Ad26.COV2.S at low or high dose, single or two shots; roughly 5 received placebo; per-sample allocation not given. Following the first vaccine or placebo injection, samples were taken on day 63. Source: peripheral blood, taken in a trial of Ad26.COV2.S vaccine versus placebo. The origin of the receptors is a person between 18 and 59 years old who received the Ad26.COV2.S COVID-19 vaccine or a placebo.

V usage is TRBV2 and J usage is TRBJ1-4; 7 positions agree with TRBD1. V dropped 7 bases and J dropped 5; count of bases not matched to a gene: 7. Germline CDR1 and CDR2: SNHLY and FYNNEI. There are 14 residues in the CDR3. CDR3 protein: CASKGATQNEKLFF. The CDR3, as DNA: TGTGCCAGCAAGGGGGCGACCCAAAATGAAAAACTGTTTTTT.

The J gene is TRBJ1-5, the V gene TRBV19, with 12 bases fitting TRBD1. CDR3 length: 16 residues. CDR1 is LNHDA and CDR2 is SQIVND in the germline V gene (reference sequence). J gave up 4 bases and V 5 bases, and 6 bases lay outside the gene matches. The CDR3 coding sequence is TGTGCCAGTAGTCCCCGGGACAGGGGGCTGAATCAGCCCCAGCATTTT. It encodes CASSPRDRGLNQPQHF.

This clone was observed once. This chain connects TRBV7-2 to TRBJ1-5; the D is unclear. V shed 4 bases and J shed 4 bases, with 14 bases lying between them. Germline-derived CDR1 and CDR2 are SGHTA and FQGNSA. CDR3 length: 15 amino acids. The CDR3: CASSSKGGGNQPQHF. As DNA, the CDR3 is TGTGCCAGCAGCTCAAAGGGCGGTGGAAATCAGCCCCAGCATTTT.

The chain is built from TRBV7-6 and TRBJ2-2; D unresolved. Germline loops: CDR1 SGHVS, CDR2 FNYEAQ. The V end was cut by 4 bases, the J end by 3 bases, with 12 bases between. This CDR3 region has 15 residues. CDR3 nucleotides: TGTGCCAGCAGCTCGACGGCGAGATACACCGGGGAGCTGTTTTTT. Protein product: CASSSTARYTGELFF.

The chain joins TRBV6-2 or TRBV6-3 to TRBJ1-4; D is perhaps TRBD1 (5 bases). V was pared by 2 bases and J by 3 bases, with 16 bases between. The CDR3 has 17 amino acids. Germline CDR1 and CDR2: MNHEY and SVGEGT. The DNA of the CDR3 is TGTGCCAGCAGTTACCCCTTGGGGGGGGATGCTAATGAAAAACTGTTTTTT. It translates to CASSYPLGGDANEKLFF.

The chain joins TRBV19 to TRBJ2-1, with 7 bases that match TRBD1. The germline V gene encodes CDR1 LNHDA and CDR2 SQIVND (reference sequence). The CDR3 extends over 15 amino acids. J lost 7 bases, V lost 6 bases, and 12 bases had no gene match. This CDR3 is CASRPQGPSRNEQFF. CDR3 DNA: TGTGCCAGTAGACCACAGGGGCCATCTCGGAATGAGCAGTTCTTC.

The chain recombines TRBV5-1 with TRBJ2-1; TRBD2 matches 12 bases. After removal of 2 bases from V and 1 base from J, the junction contained 7 bases not matched to a gene. Germline V lookup: CDR1 SGHRS, CDR2 YFSETQ. The CDR3 has 18 residues. The CDR3 protein is CASSFGTSGFQSYNEQFF. The CDR3 DNA follows: TGCGCCAGCAGCTTCGGGACTAGCGGGTTCCAATCCTACAATGAGCAGTTCTTC.

The chain is built from TRBV3-1 (or the pseudogene TRBV3-2) and TRBJ1-4; D call uncertain. Germline-derived CDR1 and CDR2 are LGHDT and YNNKEL (reference sequence). The CDR3 sequence is 15 residues long. V shed 2 bases and J shed 8 bases, with 15 bases lying between them. The chain's CDR3 is CASSQMWVPGEKLFF. DNA for the CDR3: TGTGCCAGCAGCCAAATGTGGGTCCCCGGCGAAAAACTGTTTTTT.

This clone was detected only once. The rearrangement uses TRBV5-1 and TRBJ1-3; D remains ambiguous. Germline V gives CDR1 SGHRS, CDR2 YFSETQ. The CDR3 sequence is 16 residues long. The V end lost 2 bases, the J end lost 0 bases, and 12 bases lay between the germline ends. The CDR3, as DNA: TGCGCCAGCAGCTTAGACGGCCAGAGCTCTGGAAACACCATATATTTT. Translated, it gives CASSLDGQSSGNTIYF. Drawing the rest from reference TRBV5-1 and TRBJ1-3, the complete variable domain is KAGVTQTPRYLIKTRGQQVTLSCSPISGHRSVSWYQQTPGQGLQFLFEYFSETQRNKGNFPGRFSGRQFSNSRSEMNVSTLELGDSALYLCASSLDGQSSGNTIYFGEGSWLTVV.

The table lists this clone with many counts. The V and J genes are TRBV24-1 and TRBJ2-7; 12 positions match TRBD2. CDR3 length equals 17 residues. Trimming removed 3 bases from V and 5 bases from J; junction bases left unmatched: 10. Germline V gene data show CDR1 as KGHDR and CDR2 as SFDVKD. The CDR3 reads CATSDTRTSGIMNEQYF. The CDR3 DNA follows: TGTGCCACCAGTGATACCCGGACTAGCGGGATCATGAACGAGCAGTACTTC.

This sequence joins TRBV28 and TRBJ2-2; D might be TRBD1 or TRBD2, each matching 5 bases. The CDR3 totals 15 residues. Germline values: CDR1 MDHEN, CDR2 SYDVKM. V was trimmed by 7 bases and J by 3 bases, leaving 15 bases between them. Written as DNA, the CDR3 is TGTGCCAGCACCTCTGGGGGATCGGACACCGGGGAGCTGTTTTTT. Translated: CASTSGGSDTGELFF.

This CDR3 is CASGWGELGTEAFF. The CDR3 nucleotides read TGTGCCAGCGGTTGGGGGGAATTGGGCACTGAAGCTTTCTTT. V gene TRBV18 combines with J gene TRBJ1-1; tentatively, D is TRBD1 (5 bases). With 8 bases removed from V and 4 bases from J, the gap between germline ends came to 17 bases. Germline values: CDR1 KGHSH, CDR2 LQKENI. CDR3 length: 14 amino acids.

This clone has a handful of counts. The chain links TRBV24-1 to TRBJ1-3; TRBD1 matches 11 bases. The V gene's germline CDR1 is KGHDR and CDR2 SFDVKD. V lost 5 bases and J lost 2; bases outside the gene matches: 7. The length of the CDR3 is 17 residues. CDR3 sequence reads: CATSAGTGGLTGNTIYF. In DNA, the CDR3 is TGTGCCACCAGTGCCGGGACAGGGGGTCTAACTGGAAACACCATATATTTT.

The chain is built from TRBV7-9 and TRBJ2-5, with 9 bases identical to TRBD1. CDR3 length: 17 amino acids. Germline V gene sequence: CDR1 SEHNR, CDR2 FQNEAQ (reference sequence). The junction had 14 bases not matched to a gene; V was cut back by 2 bases and J by 7 bases. This CDR3 is CASSLLDSNGGQGTQYF. CDR3 DNA: TGTGCCAGCAGCTTATTAGATTCGAACGGGGGACAGGGGACCCAGTACTTC.

The chain recombines TRBV6-6 with TRBJ1-2; 7 bases are shared with TRBD1. V lost 5 bases, J lost 0 bases, and 12 bases stayed unmatched. The CDR3 contains 17 residues. Germline values: CDR1 MNHNY, CDR2 SVGAGI (reference sequence). The CDR3 region is CASSRQIRGMANYGYTF. CDR3 sequence (DNA): TGTGCCAGCAGTCGCCAAATCAGGGGGATGGCTAACTATGGCTACACCTTC.

The chain recombines TRBV7-9 with TRBJ1-1; 7 nucleotides agree with TRBD1. The germline V gene encodes CDR1 SEHNR and CDR2 FQNEAQ (reference sequence). CDR3 length: 15 amino acids. Trimming at V came to 5 bases and at J to 4 bases, leaving 10 bases not matched to a gene. CDR3 region: CASSIRQGRSTEAFF. The CDR3 nucleotides read TGTGCCAGCAGCATACGACAGGGCCGGAGCACTGAAGCTTTCTTT.

The chain has TRBV19 and TRBJ1-4; TRBD1 matches at 7 bases. Germline V gene data show CDR1 as LNHDA and CDR2 as SQIVND (reference sequence). Unmatched junction bases numbered 14, after V lost 7 bases and J lost 0 bases. The CDR3 totals 18 residues. The CDR3 spells CASNARQGGIATNEKLFF. CDR3 in DNA: TGTGCCAGTAATGCAAGACAGGGTGGTATTGCAACTAATGAAAAACTGTTTTTT.

This clone showed up just once. This chain connects TRBV19 to TRBJ1-5, with D perhaps TRBD1 (5 bases). V gave up 3 bases and J gave up 2 bases, with 11 bases separating them. The CDR3 extends over 15 amino acids. Germline CDR1 and CDR2: LNHDA and SQIVND (reference sequence). In DNA form, the CDR3 reads TGTGCCAGTAGTATTCCCGGGGCCGGCAATCAGCCCCAGCATTTT. Protein sequence: CASSIPGAGNQPQHF.

V is TRBV5-1 and J is TRBJ1-5; no firm D call. Trimming shortened V by 0 bases and J by 3 bases, and 10 bases separated the two germline ends. This CDR3 region has 15 residues. Per germline, CDR1 SGHRS and CDR2 YFSETQ. CDR3 nucleotides: TGCGCCAGCAGCTTGGATTCTGGGAACAATCAGCCCCAGCATTTT. It encodes CASSLDSGNNQPQHF. Variable domain in full (rest from reference TRBV5-1 and TRBJ1-5): KAGVTQTPRYLIKTRGQQVTLSCSPISGHRSVSWYQQTPGQGLQFLFEYFSETQRNKGNFPGRFSGRQFSNSRSEMNVSTLELGDSALYLCASSLDSGNNQPQHFGDGTRLSIL.

V gene TRBV7-8 combines with J gene TRBJ1-2; tentatively, D is TRBD1 (6 bases). Germline loops: CDR1 SGHVS, CDR2 FQNEAQ. This CDR3 spans 13 amino acids. Trimming left V 5 bases short and J 6 bases short, with 13 bases between. In nucleotides, the CDR3 is TGTGCCAGCAGCCTCGGGGGGCTTAATGGCTACACCTTC. It translates to CASSLGGLNGYTF.

The chain employs TRBV15 and TRBJ2-5, with TRBD2 as a possible D gene (6 bases). The V end was cut by 5 bases, the J end by 7 bases, with 14 bases between. This CDR3 is 13 amino acids long. Germline V gene sequence: CDR1 LNHNV, CDR2 YYDKDF (reference sequence). The CDR3 loop reads CATSDRPGATQYF. The CDR3 nucleotides read TGTGCCACCAGCGACCGCCCGGGAGCGACCCAGTACTTC.

V is TRBV19 and J is TRBJ2-7; D is unresolved. The germline V gene encodes CDR1 LNHDA and CDR2 SQIVND (reference sequence). V was clipped by 3 bases and J by 0 bases, with 9 bases between them. The CDR3 is 14 residues long. The CDR3 here is CASSISSSSYEQYF. As DNA, the CDR3 is TGTGCCAGTAGTATTTCTTCTAGCTCCTACGAGCAGTACTTC.

J is TRBJ2-2 and V is TRBV18; the match to TRBD1 covers 7 bases. Per germline, CDR1 KGHSH and CDR2 LQKENI. Trimming took 2 bases from V and 6 from J; bases not matched to a gene: 6. This CDR3 has 15 amino acids. This CDR3 is CASSPSGQRPGELFF. Written as DNA, the CDR3 is TGTGCCAGCTCACCATCGGGACAGCGGCCCGGGGAGCTGTTTTTT.

The J gene is TRBJ1-1, the V gene TRBV19; the D gene is possibly TRBD1 (5 bases). Trimming removed 6 bases at V and 1 base at J, with 9 bases between. CDR1 and CDR2 (germline): LNHDA, SQIVND (reference sequence). This CDR3 region has 13 residues. The CDR3: CASSPTANTEAFF. CDR3 coding DNA: TGTGCCAGTAGCCCGACAGCGAACACTGAAGCTTTCTTT.

The chain has TRBV6-5 and TRBJ2-1, with TRBD2 matching over 7 bases. CDR1 and CDR2 from the germline V gene are MNHEY and SVGAGI. CDR3 length: 15 amino acids. V lost 2 bases to trimming and J lost 3 bases; unmatched junction nucleotides: 4. The CDR3 is CASSYRPSGYNEQFF. DNA for the CDR3: TGTGCCAGCAGTTACCGTCCTAGCGGCTACAATGAGCAGTTCTTC.

This clone was observed a single time. The chain links TRBV18 to TRBJ2-5; D not resolved. Germline loops: CDR1 KGHSH, CDR2 LQKENI. This CDR3 is built from 14 residues. V shed 6 bases and J shed 1 base, with 12 bases lying between them. The CDR3 coding sequence is TGTGCCAGCTCGCCGCCAAACCCCCAAGAGACCCAGTACTTC. This gives the protein CASSPPNPQETQYF.

This chain uses TRBV30 with TRBJ1-1, with no clear D. The CDR3 has 13 amino acids. Germline CDR1 GTSNPN, CDR2 SVGIG (reference sequence). Trimming took off 0 bases at V and 5 bases at J, with 10 bases between the two ends. Here the CDR3 reads CAWSVKGTTEAFF. In nucleotides, the CDR3 is TGTGCCTGGAGTGTAAAGGGTACGACTGAAGCTTTCTTT. Variable domain in full (rest from reference TRBV30 and TRBJ1-1): SQTIHQWPATLVQPVGSPLSLECTVEGTSNPNLYWYRQAAGRGLQLLFYSVGIGQISSEVPQNLSASRPQDRQFILSSKKLLLSDSGFYLCAWSVKGTTEAFFGQGTRLTVV.

This clone was seen more than once but under ten times. The chain carries TRBV3-1 (or the pseudogene TRBV3-2) and TRBJ2-2; D is perhaps TRBD2 (5 bases). From germline, CDR1 is LGHDT and CDR2 YNNKEL (reference sequence). The CDR3 runs to 13 residues. Trimming cost V 1 base and J 5 bases, with 5 bases left between them. In nucleotides, the CDR3 is TGTGCCAGCAGCCAAGGGACTACCGGGGAGCTGTTTTTT. Its translation is CASSQGTTGELFF.

The chain joins TRBV9 to TRBJ2-3, with TRBD2 identical over 13 bases. This CDR3 has 16 residues. Germline V CDR1 and CDR2: SGDLS, YYNGEE. J gave up 5 bases and V 4 bases, and 7 bases lay outside the gene matches. CDR3 DNA sequence: TGTGCCAGCAGCCTCACTAGCGGGGGGGCCGGAGATACGCAGTATTTT. This gives the protein CASSLTSGGAGDTQYF. The full variable domain, its missing parts supplied by reference TRBV9 and TRBJ2-3, is DSGVTQTPKHLITATGQRVTLRCSPRSGDLSVYWYQQSLDQGLQFLIQYYNGEERAKGNILERFSAQQFPDLHSELNLSSLELGDSALYFCASSLTSGGAGDTQYFGPGTRLTVL.